The clone carrying this TCR beta chain was detected ten times or more. This record comes from a study of T cells in Graves' hyperthyroidism and ophthalmopathy. The ends were cut back, 6 bases at V and 5 bases at J, with 10 bases in the middle. Looked up from germline, CDR1 is SGHAT and CDR2 is FQNNGV. This CDR3 contains 12 residues. TCR beta CDR3 region amplification was performed from RNA transcripts. TCR CDR3 regions were first amplified by RT-PCR with HTBI primers. TCRdb redid the calling of the multiplex PCR reads with MiXCR, one entry per CDR3 protein. The repertoire has some 570,000 distinct CDR3 sequences, 14% of them found once; the top ten carry 7.1%.

This clonotype was obtained from a woman between 18 and 29 years old with Graves' ophthalmopathy. The V and J genes are TRBV11-2 and TRBJ1-2, with no clear D. Sequencing was carried out using blood. CDR3 nucleotides: TGTGCCAGCAGAGCGGAAGAATATGGCTACACCTTC. This sequence encodes CASRAEEYGYTF.